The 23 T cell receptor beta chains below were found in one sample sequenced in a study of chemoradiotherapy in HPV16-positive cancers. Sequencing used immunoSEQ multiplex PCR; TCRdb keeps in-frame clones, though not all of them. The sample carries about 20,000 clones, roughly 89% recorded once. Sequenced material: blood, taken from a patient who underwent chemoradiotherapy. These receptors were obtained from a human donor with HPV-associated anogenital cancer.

The CDR3 DNA reads TGTGCCAGCAGCGTAAACCCTTCCTCCTACAATGAGCAGTTCTTC. This sequence encodes CASSVNPSSYNEQFF. The chain recombines TRBV9 with TRBJ2-1; no reliable D call. This CDR3 contains 15 residues. Trimming left V 1 base short and J 0 bases short, with 8 bases between. Germline V gene lookup returns CDR1 SGDLS and CDR2 YYNGEE.

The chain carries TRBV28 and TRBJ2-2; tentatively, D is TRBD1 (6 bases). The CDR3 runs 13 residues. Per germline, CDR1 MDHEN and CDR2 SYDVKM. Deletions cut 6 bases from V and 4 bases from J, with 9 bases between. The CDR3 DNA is TGTGCCAGCAGCTCCAGGGGCACCGGGGAGCTGTTTTTT. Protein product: CASSSRGTGELFF.

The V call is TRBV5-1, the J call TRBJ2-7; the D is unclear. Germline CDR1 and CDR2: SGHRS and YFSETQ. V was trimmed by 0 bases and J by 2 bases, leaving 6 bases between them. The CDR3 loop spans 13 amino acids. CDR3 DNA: TGCGCCAGCAGCTTGGACAGAACCTACGAGCAGTACTTC. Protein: CASSLDRTYEQYF.

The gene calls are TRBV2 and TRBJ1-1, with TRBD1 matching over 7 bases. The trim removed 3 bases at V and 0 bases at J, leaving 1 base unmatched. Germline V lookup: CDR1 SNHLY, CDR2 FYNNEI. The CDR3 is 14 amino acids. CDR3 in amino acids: CASSETGLNTEAFF. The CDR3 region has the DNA TGTGCCAGCAGTGAGACAGGGCTGAACACTGAAGCTTTCTTT.

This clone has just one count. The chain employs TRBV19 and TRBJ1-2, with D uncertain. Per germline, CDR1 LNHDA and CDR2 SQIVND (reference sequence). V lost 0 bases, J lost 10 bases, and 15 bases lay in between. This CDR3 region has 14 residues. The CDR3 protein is CASSIDNTYRDYTF. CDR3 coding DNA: TGTGCCAGTAGTATAGACAATACTTATCGAGACTACACCTTC.

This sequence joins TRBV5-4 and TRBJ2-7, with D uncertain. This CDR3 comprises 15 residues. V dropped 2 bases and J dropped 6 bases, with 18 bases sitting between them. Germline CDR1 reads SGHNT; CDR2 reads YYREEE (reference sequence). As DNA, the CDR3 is TGTGCCAGCAGCTTCGACAAGTCGAAGGTTGGCGAGCAGTACTTC. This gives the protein CASSFDKSKVGEQYF.

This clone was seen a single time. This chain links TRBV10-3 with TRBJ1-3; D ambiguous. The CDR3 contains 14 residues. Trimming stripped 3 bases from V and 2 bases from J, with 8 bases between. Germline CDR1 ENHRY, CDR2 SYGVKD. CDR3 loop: CAISDSETGNTIYF. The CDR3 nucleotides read TGTGCCATCAGTGATTCAGAAACTGGAAACACCATATATTTT.

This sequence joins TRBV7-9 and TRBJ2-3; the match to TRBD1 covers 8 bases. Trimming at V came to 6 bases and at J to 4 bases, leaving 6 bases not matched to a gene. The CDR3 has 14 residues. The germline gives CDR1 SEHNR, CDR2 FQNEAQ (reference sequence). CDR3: CASRRQGYSDTQYF. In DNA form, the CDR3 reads TGTGCCAGCAGGCGACAGGGGTATTCAGATACGCAGTATTTT.

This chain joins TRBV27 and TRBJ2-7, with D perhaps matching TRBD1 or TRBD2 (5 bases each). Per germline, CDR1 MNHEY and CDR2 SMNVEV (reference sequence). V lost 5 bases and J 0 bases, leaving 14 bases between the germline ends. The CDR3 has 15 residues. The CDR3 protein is CASSPGWGSSYEQYF. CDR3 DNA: TGTGCCAGCAGTCCAGGTTGGGGGAGCTCCTACGAGCAGTACTTC.

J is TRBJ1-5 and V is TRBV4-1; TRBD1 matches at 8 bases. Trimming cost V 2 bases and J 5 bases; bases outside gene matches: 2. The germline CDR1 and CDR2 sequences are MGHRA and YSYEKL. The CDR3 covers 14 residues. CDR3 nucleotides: TGCGCCAGCAGCCAAACAGGGGGGGATCAGCCCCAGCATTTT. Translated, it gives CASSQTGGDQPQHF.

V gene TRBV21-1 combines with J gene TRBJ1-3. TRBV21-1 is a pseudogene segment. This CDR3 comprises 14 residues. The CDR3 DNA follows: TGTGCCAGCAGCAAGAGGCATCTCGGAAACACCATATATTTT. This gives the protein CASSKRHLGNTIYF.

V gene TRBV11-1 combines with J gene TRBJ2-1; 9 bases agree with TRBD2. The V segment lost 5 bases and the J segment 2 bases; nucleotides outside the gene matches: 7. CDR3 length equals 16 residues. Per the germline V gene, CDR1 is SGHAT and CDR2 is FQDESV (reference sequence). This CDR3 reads CASSPRLAEAYNEQFF. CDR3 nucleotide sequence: TGTGCCAGCAGCCCGCGACTAGCGGAGGCCTACAATGAGCAGTTCTTC.

DNA of the CDR3: TGTGCCAGCAGCTTGGTAGGGGGGCCTGTTGAAAAACTGTTTTTT. Amino acid sequence: CASSLVGGPVEKLFF. The rearrangement uses TRBV5-5 and TRBJ1-4; TRBD1 is a possible D gene (6 bases). Germline CDR1 reads SGHKS; CDR2 reads YYEKEE (reference sequence). Trimming stripped 0 bases from V and 7 bases from J, with 13 bases between. The CDR3 is 15 amino acids.

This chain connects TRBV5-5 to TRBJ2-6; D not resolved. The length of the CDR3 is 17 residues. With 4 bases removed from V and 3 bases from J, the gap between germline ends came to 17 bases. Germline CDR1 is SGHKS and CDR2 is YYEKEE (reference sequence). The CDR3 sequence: CASSASPWAGGANVLTF. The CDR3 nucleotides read TGTGCCAGCAGCGCGAGTCCCTGGGCTGGTGGGGCCAACGTCCTGACTTTC.

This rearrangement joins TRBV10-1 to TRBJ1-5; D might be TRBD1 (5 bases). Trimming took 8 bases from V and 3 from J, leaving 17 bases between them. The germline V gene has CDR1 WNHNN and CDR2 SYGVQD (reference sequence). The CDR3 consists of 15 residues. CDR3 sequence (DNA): TGCGCCAGCGGGGGACGAATTGCGAACAATCAGCCCCAGCATTTT. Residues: CASGGRIANNQPQHF.

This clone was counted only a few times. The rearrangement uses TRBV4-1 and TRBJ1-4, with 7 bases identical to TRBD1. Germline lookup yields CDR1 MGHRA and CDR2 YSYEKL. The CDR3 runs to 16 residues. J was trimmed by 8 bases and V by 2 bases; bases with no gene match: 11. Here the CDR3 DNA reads TGCGCCAGCAGCCAACGCTCGACAGGGTCTTCGGAAAAACTGTTTTTT. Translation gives CASSQRSTGSSEKLFF.

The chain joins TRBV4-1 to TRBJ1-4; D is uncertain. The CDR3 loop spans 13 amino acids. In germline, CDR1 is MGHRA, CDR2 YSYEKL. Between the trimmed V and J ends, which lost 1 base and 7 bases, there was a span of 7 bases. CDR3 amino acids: CASSQAWGEKLFF. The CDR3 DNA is TGCGCCAGCAGCCAAGCTTGGGGTGAAAAACTGTTTTTT.

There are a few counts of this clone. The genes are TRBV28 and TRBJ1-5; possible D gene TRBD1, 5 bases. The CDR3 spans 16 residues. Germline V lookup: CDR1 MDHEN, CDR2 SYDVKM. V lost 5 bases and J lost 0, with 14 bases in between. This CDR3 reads CASSPYWGDSNQPQHF. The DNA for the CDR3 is TGTGCCAGCAGTCCCTACTGGGGGGATAGCAATCAGCCCCAGCATTTT.

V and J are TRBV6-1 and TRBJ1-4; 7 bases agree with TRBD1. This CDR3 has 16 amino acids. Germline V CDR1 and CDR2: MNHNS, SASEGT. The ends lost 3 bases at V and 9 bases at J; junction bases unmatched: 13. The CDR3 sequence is CASSDSQPGQRKKLFF. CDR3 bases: TGTGCCAGCAGTGATTCCCAACCGGGACAGCGGAAAAAACTGTTTTTT.

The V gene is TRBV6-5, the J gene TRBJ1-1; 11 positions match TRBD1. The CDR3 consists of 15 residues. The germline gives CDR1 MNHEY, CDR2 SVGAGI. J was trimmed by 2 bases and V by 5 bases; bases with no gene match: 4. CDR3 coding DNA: TGTGCCAGCAGTCGAGGGACAGGGGGAAACACTGAAGCTTTCTTT. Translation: CASSRGTGGNTEAFF.

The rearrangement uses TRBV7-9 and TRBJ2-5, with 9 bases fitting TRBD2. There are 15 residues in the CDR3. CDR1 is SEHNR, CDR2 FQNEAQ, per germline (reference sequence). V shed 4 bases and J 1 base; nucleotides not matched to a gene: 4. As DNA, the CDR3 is TGTGCCAGCAGCTGGCCTAGCGGGACCCAAGAGACCCAGTACTTC. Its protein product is CASSWPSGTQETQYF.

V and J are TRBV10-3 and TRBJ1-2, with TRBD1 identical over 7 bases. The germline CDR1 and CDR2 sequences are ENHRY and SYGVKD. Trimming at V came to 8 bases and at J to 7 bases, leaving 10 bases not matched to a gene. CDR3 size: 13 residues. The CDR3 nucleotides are TGTGCCATCCCCCGACAGGGTAGGGGTGGCTACACCTTC. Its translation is CAIPRQGRGGYTF.

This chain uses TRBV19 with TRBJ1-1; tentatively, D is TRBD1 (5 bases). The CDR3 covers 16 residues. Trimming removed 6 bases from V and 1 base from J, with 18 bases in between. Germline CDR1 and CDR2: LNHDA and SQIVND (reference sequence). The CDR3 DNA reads TGTGCCAGTAGCCCGCCCGGCAGGGCAGCGAACACTGAAGCTTTCTTT. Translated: CASSPPGRAANTEAFF.